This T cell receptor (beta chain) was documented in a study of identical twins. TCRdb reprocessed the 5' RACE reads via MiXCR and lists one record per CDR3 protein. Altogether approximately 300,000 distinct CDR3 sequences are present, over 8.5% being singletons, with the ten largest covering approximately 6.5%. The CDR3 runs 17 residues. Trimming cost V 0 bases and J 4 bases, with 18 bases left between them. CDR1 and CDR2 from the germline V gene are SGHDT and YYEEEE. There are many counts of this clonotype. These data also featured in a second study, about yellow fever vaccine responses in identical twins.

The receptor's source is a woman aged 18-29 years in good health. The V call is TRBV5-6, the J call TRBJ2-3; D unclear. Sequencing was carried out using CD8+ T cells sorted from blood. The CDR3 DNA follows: TGTGCCAGCAGCTTGGGTGTGGGCCCCCCGGCCCCAGATACGCAGTATTTT. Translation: CASSLGVGPPAPDTQYF.